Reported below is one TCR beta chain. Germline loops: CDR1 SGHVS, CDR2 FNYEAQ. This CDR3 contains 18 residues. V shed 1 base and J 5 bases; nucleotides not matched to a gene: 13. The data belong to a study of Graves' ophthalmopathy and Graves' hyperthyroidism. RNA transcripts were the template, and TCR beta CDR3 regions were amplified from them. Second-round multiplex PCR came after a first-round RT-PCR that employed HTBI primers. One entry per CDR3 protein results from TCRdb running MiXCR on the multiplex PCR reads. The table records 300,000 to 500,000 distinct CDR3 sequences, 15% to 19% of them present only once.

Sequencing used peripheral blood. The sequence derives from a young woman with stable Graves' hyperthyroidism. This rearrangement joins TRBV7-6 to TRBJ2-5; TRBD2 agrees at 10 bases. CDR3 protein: CASSLEIIGLAGDETQYF. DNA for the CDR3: TGTGCCAGCAGCTTAGAGATAATAGGTCTAGCGGGAGACGAGACCCAGTACTTC.